One sample yielded the 18 T cell receptor beta chains listed below, sequenced in a study of technical replicates of blood from several donors. Sequencing was performed with immunoSEQ multiplex PCR; in TCRdb, only in-frame clones are kept and a portion is missing. The table includes some 77,000 clones, over 75% detected once. The sequencing input was T cells isolated from PBMCs. These receptors were taken from a human donor in good health.

V is TRBV25-1 and J is TRBJ2-7; 9 bases fit TRBD1. The CDR3 covers 13 residues. Unmatched junction bases numbered 0, after V lost 3 bases and J lost 3 bases. Looked up from germline, CDR1 is MGHDK and CDR2 is SYGVNS. CDR3 loop: CASSEDRGYEQYF. DNA of the CDR3: TGTGCCAGCAGTGAGGACAGGGGCTACGAGCAGTACTTC.

This rearrangement joins TRBV11-3 to TRBJ2-3, with TRBD1 matching over 9 bases. Germline trimming cut 5 bases from V and 3 bases from J; bases unmatched to any gene: 3. Germline lookup yields CDR1 SGHNT and CDR2 YENEEA. The CDR3 has 14 residues. Here the CDR3 DNA reads TGTGCCAGCAGCCCCGGACAGGGGACAGATACGCAGTATTTT. It is translated as CASSPGQGTDTQYF.

This clone turned up a few times. The chain couples TRBV4-3 to TRBJ2-7; TRBD2 agrees at 9 bases. This CDR3 is built from 17 residues. The junction had 7 bases not matched to a gene; V was cut back by 1 base and J by 0 bases. CDR1 LGHNA and CDR2 YSLEER come from the germline V gene. DNA for the CDR3: TGCGCCAGCAGCCAAGCGGCGGGGGGGGCCCGCTCCTACGAGCAGTACTTC. Protein: CASSQAAGGARSYEQYF.

A single count supports this clone. CDR3 in DNA: TGCGCCAGCAGCGCTAGATCCGGGACAGATTATGGCTACACCTTC. This encodes CASSARSGTDYGYTF. The gene calls are TRBV5-1 and TRBJ1-2, with TRBD1 identical over 7 bases. CDR3 size: 15 residues. With V trimmed by 4 bases and J by 5 bases, 11 bases remained unmatched. CDR1 and CDR2 from the germline V gene are SGHRS and YFSETQ.

The chain's CDR3 is CASSLGIWQGVELFF. CDR3 coding DNA: TGTGCCAGCAGCTTAGGAATTTGGCAGGGGGTCGAACTGTTTTTT. This chain links TRBV7-8 with TRBJ1-4, with 7 nucleotides matching TRBD1. This CDR3 is 15 amino acids long. V gave up 1 base and J gave up 12 bases; unmatched junction bases: 11. The V gene's germline CDR1 is SGHVS and CDR2 FQNEAQ. Looking up the rest from reference TRBV7-8 and TRBJ1-4 gives the full variable domain: GAGVSQSPRYKVAKRGQDVALRCDPISGHVSLFWYQQALGQGPEFLTYFQNEAQLDKSGLPSDRFFAERPEGSVSTLKIQRTQQEDSAVYLCASSLGIWQGVELFFGSGTQLSVL.

The V call is TRBV2, the J call TRBJ1-3, with D possibly matching TRBD1 (5 bases). The CDR3 extends over 13 amino acids. The V end was cut by 7 bases, the J end by 4 bases, with 11 bases between. Germline assignment: CDR1 SNHLY and CDR2 FYNNEI. This chain's CDR3 is CASTLDTGNTIYF. The DNA of the CDR3 is TGTGCCAGCACCTTGGACACCGGAAACACCATATATTTT.

There are a few counts of this clone. This chain connects TRBV19 to TRBJ1-2; D is uncertain. Trimming removed 10 bases from V and 4 bases from J, with 7 bases in between. CDR1 LNHDA and CDR2 SQIVND come from the germline V gene (reference sequence). This CDR3 spans 10 amino acids. The CDR3, as DNA: TGTGCCACTCTCCTCTATGGCTACACCTTC. Protein sequence: CATLLYGYTF. Together with reference TRBV19 and TRBJ1-2, the CDR3 gives the full variable domain: DGGITQSPKYLFRKEGQNVTLSCEQNLNHDAMYWYRQDPGQGLRLIYYSQIVNDFQKGDIAEGYSVSREKKESFPLTVTSAQKNPTAFYLCATLLYGYTFGSGTRLTVV.

The chain links TRBV29-1 to TRBJ2-5, with no clear D. The better agreement between TRBJ2-7 and the DNA end casts doubt on the J call. The CDR3 consists of 11 residues. Germline CDR1 reads SQVTM; CDR2 reads ANQGSEA. The CDR3 DNA reads TGCAGCGTTGTGCGGTCCTACGAGCAGTACTTC. Translation: CSVVRSYEQYF.

The chain carries TRBV7-6 and TRBJ1-2; no reliable D call. The V end was cut by 4 bases, the J end by 6 bases, with 9 bases between. The CDR3 extends over 12 amino acids. The germline CDR1 and CDR2 sequences are SGHVS and FNYEAQ. The CDR3 DNA sequence: TGTGCCAGCAGCTCCTTCACGGATGGCTACACCTTC. Amino acid sequence: CASSSFTDGYTF.

The V gene is TRBV27, the J gene TRBJ1-1; 9 bases map to TRBD1. With 5 bases clipped from V and 5 bases from J, the junction kept 6 bases outside the gene matches. Germline CDR1 and CDR2: MNHEY and SMNVEV (reference sequence). CDR3 length: 14 residues. CDR3 in DNA: TGTGCCAGCAGTACTACAGGGGGCCAGACTGAAGCTTTCTTT. Translated, it gives CASSTTGGQTEAFF.

This chain joins TRBV7-3 and TRBJ2-1, with a possible D match to TRBD2 (6 bases). The germline V and J ends were trimmed by 4 bases and 0 bases, with 10 bases remaining between them. The V gene's germline CDR1 is SGHTA and CDR2 FQGTGA. This CDR3 contains 15 residues. As DNA, the CDR3 is TGTGCCAGCAGCTCCGGGACTCTCTCCTACAATGAGCAGTTCTTC. Protein sequence: CASSSGTLSYNEQFF.

This chain links TRBV5-6 with TRBJ2-3, with 9 nucleotides matching TRBD2. Per the germline V gene, CDR1 is SGHDT and CDR2 is YYEEEE. V lost 2 bases and J lost 2; bases outside the gene matches: 6. This CDR3 is built from 16 residues. CDR3 region: CASSLRASGNTDTQYF. In DNA, the CDR3 is TGTGCCAGCAGCTTAAGGGCTAGCGGGAACACAGATACGCAGTATTTT.

The chain employs TRBV10-3 and TRBJ2-1; 10 nucleotides agree with TRBD2. The CDR3 contains 16 residues. Germline-derived CDR1 and CDR2 are ENHRY and SYGVKD. V gave up 3 bases and J gave up 6 bases; unmatched junction bases: 8. CDR3 coding DNA: TGTGCCATCAGTGAAAGGAGCGGGAGGGGGTCCAATGAGCAGTTCTTC. This encodes CAISERSGRGSNEQFF.

V is TRBV7-9 and J is TRBJ1-4, with 9 positions matching TRBD1. CDR1 SEHNR and CDR2 FQNEAQ come from the germline V gene (reference sequence). This CDR3 has 14 amino acids. V was clipped by 5 bases and J by 7 bases; unmatched bases: 5. The chain's CDR3 is CASSETGGIEKLFF. CDR3 bases: TGTGCCAGCAGCGAGACAGGGGGGATTGAAAAACTGTTTTTT.

This chain connects TRBV6-6 to TRBJ2-7, with 7 positions matching TRBD2. Germline CDR1 MNHNY, CDR2 SVGAGI (reference sequence). With V trimmed by 4 bases and J by 5 bases, 11 bases remained unmatched. This CDR3 has 15 amino acids. The CDR3 protein is CASSLAAGDTDEQYF. CDR3 DNA sequence: TGTGCCAGCAGTTTGGCGGCGGGAGACACCGACGAGCAGTACTTC.

The chain uses TRBV9 and TRBJ2-4; D is perhaps TRBD2 (7 bases). There are 18 residues in the CDR3. Looked up from germline, CDR1 is SGDLS and CDR2 is YYNGEE. V was pared by 4 bases and J by 8 bases, with 28 bases between. CDR3 residues: CASSTLPQGSGILDIQYF. The CDR3 DNA sequence: TGTGCCAGCAGCACTTTACCACAGGGAAGCGGGATCTTGGACATTCAGTACTTC.

This chain uses TRBV5-6 with TRBJ2-7; D is uncertain. V lost 1 base and J lost 3, with 5 bases in between. The CDR3 has 12 amino acids. CDR1 and CDR2 (germline): SGHDT, YYEEEE. The CDR3 sequence is CASSLSRYEQYF. In DNA, the CDR3 is TGTGCCAGCAGCTTGTCTCGCTACGAGCAGTACTTC.

This clone was counted a single time. This sequence joins TRBV7-3 and TRBJ2-1, with D possibly matching TRBD1 (6 bases). CDR1 is SGHTA and CDR2 is FQGTGA in the germline V gene. V was shortened by 2 bases and J by 5 bases, with 13 bases between the two germline ends. The CDR3 contains 15 residues. CDR3 nucleotide sequence: TGTGCCAGCAGCTTACTTTCGGACAGAGACAATGAGCAGTTCTTC. Amino acids: CASSLLSDRDNEQFF.